The rows below give T cell receptor beta chains drawn from one sample of a study of shared clonotypes between healthy human individuals. Profiled with immunoSEQ multiplex PCR; TCRdb holds only in-frame clones, not every one. This table has about 2 million clones, 90% to 95% appearing once. Sequenced sample: naive CD4+ T cells sorted from blood. These receptor sequences come from a man between 18 and 35 years old in good health. The CDR3 runs from the conserved cysteine through the conserved F or W. A D gene is named only where the DNA matches it firmly. Clone size is given for some rows only: seen once, a few or many times, or a class if the clone is expanded.

J gene	clone size	V gene	D gene	CDR3 DNA	CDR3 protein
TRBJ2-7	.	TRBV18	.	TGTGCCAGCTCACCACGGCAGGAAGGCTACGAGCAGTACTTC	CASSPRQEGYEQYF
TRBJ2-7	once	TRBV28	.	TGTGCCAGCACTGGACATGAACTCTCCTACGAGCAGTACTTC	CASTGHELSYEQYF
TRBJ2-3	once	TRBV30	TRBD2	TGTGCCTGGAGTGCGGGACTAGCGGAAACAGATACGCAGTATTTT	CAWSAGLAETDTQYF
TRBJ2-7	.	TRBV9	TRBD1	TGTGCCAGCAGCGTAGGAGGGACAGATACCTACGAGCAGTACTTC	CASSVGGTDTYEQYF
TRBJ2-1	.	TRBV4-1	TRBD2	TGCGCCAGCAGGCGACTAGCGGGGTTTAATGAGCAGTTCTTC	CASRRLAGFNEQFF
TRBJ2-1	.	TRBV9	TRBD1	TGTGCCAGCAGCGCGTGGGACAGCTCCTACAATGAGCAGTTCTTC	CASSAWDSSYNEQFF
TRBJ2-7	.	TRBV5-1	TRBD2	TGCGCCAGCAGCCCACTCGGGGCTAGCGGGACGTACGAGCAGTACTTC	CASSPLGASGTYEQYF
TRBJ2-7	few	TRBV19	.	TGTGCCAGTAGTGAAACCGGGCCATCAATTTTGGGTTCGGGGCAGTACTTC	CASSETGPSILGSGQYF
TRBJ1-5	.	TRBV30	.	TGCGCCTGGGACGCCTCGACGGATCAGCCCCAGCATTTT	CAWDASTDQPQHF
TRBJ1-5	.	TRBV18	.	TGTGCCAGCTCAACGGGCGGAAAGGATCGGCCCCAGCATTTT	CASSTGGKDRPQHF
TRBJ2-2	once	TRBV2	TRBD2	TGTGCCAGCAGTACTAGCGCTTCGAACACCGGGGAGCTGTTTTTT	CASSTSASNTGELFF
TRBJ2-4	.	TRBV7-9	TRBD1	TGTGCCAGCAGCTTACCCGGACAGGGAGTGGACATTCAGTACTTC	CASSLPGQGVDIQYF
TRBJ2-5	.	TRBV5-6	.	TGTGCCAGCAGCTTGGCGATGGCGGGCGGGCAAGAGACCCAGTACTTC	CASSLAMAGGQETQYF
TRBJ1-2	.	TRBV6-5	TRBD1	TGTGCCAGCAGTCGAGGGACAGGGGGGAATGGCTACACCTTC	CASSRGTGGNGYTF
TRBJ1-1	.	TRBV29-1	.	TGCAGCGTTGAAGGCCTTACTGAAGCTTTCTTT	CSVEGLTEAFF
TRBJ2-5	.	TRBV5-5	.	TGTGCCAGCAGCTTTGGACTCTGGGAGGCGTACTTC	CASSFGLWEAYF
TRBJ1-2	.	TRBV7-6	TRBD1	TGTGCCAGCAGCCCTGGACAGGGGGACTATGGCTACACCTTC	CASSPGQGDYGYTF
TRBJ1-1	.	TRBV7-2	.	TGTGCCAGCAGTTATACAGGAGACACTGAAGCTTTCTTT	CASSYTGDTEAFF
TRBJ1-5	.	TRBV5-6	.	TGTGCCAGCAGCTTGTATGACAGAAGCAATCAGCCCCAGCATTTT	CASSLYDRSNQPQHF
TRBJ2-5	.	TRBV6-5	TRBD1	TGTGCCAGCAGTTCGACAGGGTTTGGAGAGACCCAGTACTTC	CASSSTGFGETQYF
TRBJ1-4	.	TRBV5-6	.	TGTGCCAGCAGCCCTCCCGTGCGGGCAGGAGACAATGAAAAACTGTTTTTT	CASSPPVRAGDNEKLFF
TRBJ2-5	.	TRBV6-1	TRBD1	TGTGCCAGCAGTGAAATTGAGACAGGGGGAAAGACCCAGTACTTC	CASSEIETGGKTQYF
TRBJ2-5	.	TRBV6-1	TRBD2	TGTGCCAGCAGTGAAGGCAGCGGGGGGGCCAAGTTGAAGACCCAGTACTTC	CASSEGSGGAKLKTQYF
TRBJ2-2	.	TRBV7-9	.	TGTGCCAGCAGCCTAGACAGGCCCACGAACACCGGGGAGCTGTTTTTT	CASSLDRPTNTGELFF
TRBJ2-7	.	TRBV15	.	TGTGCCACCAGCAGGGAACAGGCAACATACGAGCAGTACTTC	CATSREQATYEQYF
TRBJ1-4	.	TRBV11-2	TRBD1	TGTGCCAGCAGCTTAGTGCCTCCGGGACAGTGGGGCACTAATGAAAAACTGTTTTTT	CASSLVPPGQWGTNEKLFF
TRBJ1-5	.	TRBV10-2	.	TGCGCCAGCAGGGCGGGGGGAGGAAGCAATCAGCCCCAGCATTTT	CASRAGGGSNQPQHF
TRBJ2-5	.	TRBV7-9	.	TGTGCCAGCAGCCTCAACGTGGGGCCCGAGACCCAGTACTTC	CASSLNVGPETQYF
TRBJ1-2	.	TRBV30	.	TGTGCCTGGAGTGGGGACGGCTATGGCTACACCTTC	CAWSGDGYGYTF
TRBJ2-7	.	TRBV5-1	.	TGCGCCAGCAGCTTGGAGCCACGCGACGAGCAGTACTTC	CASSLEPRDEQYF
TRBJ2-2	.	TRBV9	.	TGTGCCAGCAGCGTCCGGGCCGCCACCGGGGAGCTGTTTTTT	CASSVRAATGELFF
TRBJ1-3	.	TRBV7-9	.	TGTGCCAGCAGCTTAGGACGGGATAGCTCTGGAAACACCATATATTTT	CASSLGRDSSGNTIYF
TRBJ1-2	.	TRBV19	TRBD1	TGTGCCAGTAGTATCGACAGGGGGATGGATGGCTACACCTTC	CASSIDRGMDGYTF
TRBJ2-5	.	TRBV6-5	.	TGTGCCAGCAGTTACTCAGCCGGGAATCCGGGGGAGACCCAGTACTTC	CASSYSAGNPGETQYF
TRBJ1-2	.	TRBV21-1	.	TGTGCCAGCCTTACCCCGGGACTGAGGATTTATGGCTACACCTTC	CASLTPGLRIYGYTF
TRBJ1-2	.	TRBV6-1	.	TGTGCCAGCAGTGGGACCCAGGGAGCCTATGGCTACACCTTC	CASSGTQGAYGYTF
TRBJ2-7	many	TRBV28	.	TGTGCCAGCATCTCAGGAGGAAGCTACGAGCAGTACTTC	CASISGGSYEQYF
TRBJ2-5	.	TRBV6-5	TRBD1	TGTGCCAGCAGTTACCAGACAGGGGTAGAGACCCAGTACTTC	CASSYQTGVETQYF
TRBJ2-1	.	TRBV6-5	TRBD2	TGTGCCAGCAGAACGACTAGCGGGGTCTGGGATGAGCAGTTCTTC	CASRTTSGVWDEQFF
TRBJ2-1	.	TRBV7-2	TRBD2	TGTGCCAGCAGCCCCGGCCTAGGACTAGCGGGCAACCCCTTGGAGCAGTTCTTC	CASSPGLGLAGNPLEQFF
TRBJ2-1	once	TRBV18	.	TGTGCCAGCTCACAGCAGACCAGCAATGAGCAGTTCTTC	CASSQQTSNEQFF
TRBJ1-2	.	TRBV5-4	TRBD1	TGTGCCAGCAGTTCGACAGGGGTCTATGGCTACACCTTC	CASSSTGVYGYTF
TRBJ2-1	once	TRBV5-1	.	TGCGCCAGCAGCTATAGGACAGATGACAATGAGCAGTTCTTC	CASSYRTDDNEQFF
TRBJ2-5	.	TRBV2	TRBD2	TGTGCCAGCAGGGGTCAGACTAGCGGGCTTCAAGAGACCCAGTACTTC	CASRGQTSGLQETQYF
TRBJ2-5	.	TRBV4-1	.	TGCGCCAGCAGCCGGATTGCTGGATACATACAAGAGACCCAGTACTTC	CASSRIAGYIQETQYF
TRBJ2-5	.	TRBV6-1	TRBD1	TGTGCCAGCAGTTTCACTCGACAGGGATCTGGGACCCAGTACTTC	CASSFTRQGSGTQYF
TRBJ2-5	.	TRBV25-1	.	TGTGCCAGCAGCCACAGCCGGGACAAATACCAAGAGACCCAGTACTTC	CASSHSRDKYQETQYF
TRBJ1-1	.	TRBV5-1	.	TGCGCCAGCAGCTTCTTTCCGGGCCAGAACACTGAAGCTTTCTTT	CASSFFPGQNTEAFF
TRBJ1-3	.	TRBV18	TRBD1	TGTGCCAGCTCCCCGGGACAGGGAAACACCATATATTTT	CASSPGQGNTIYF
TRBJ1-5	.	TRBV19	.	TGTGCCAGTAGTATGGTGCAGGGCAATCAGCCCCAGCATTTT	CASSMVQGNQPQHF
TRBJ2-7	.	TRBV7-2	TRBD2	TGTGCCAGCAGCTTATCCCTAGCGGGAGACTACGAGCAGTACTTC	CASSLSLAGDYEQYF
TRBJ1-1	.	TRBV10-1	.	TGCGCCAGCAGTGGTGGAATGAACACTGAAGCTTTCTTT	CASSGGMNTEAFF
TRBJ2-3	.	TRBV11-1	.	TGTGCCAGCAGCCTCCGACTAGTTGCAGATACGCAGTATTTT	CASSLRLVADTQYF